This T cell receptor (beta chain) was recorded in a study of Ad26.COV2.S vaccination and SARS-CoV-2 variants. V dropped 4 bases and J dropped 5 bases, with 9 bases sitting between them. The CDR3 length is 12 residues. The germline CDR1 and CDR2 sequences are WNHNN and SYGVQD (reference sequence). This sample's treatment: some 19 received Ad26.COV2.S at low or high dose, single or two shots; 5 received placebo; per-sample allocation not given. Following the first vaccine or placebo injection, samples were taken on day 63. Sequencing used immunoSEQ multiplex PCR; TCRdb keeps in-frame clones, though not all of them. The data contain some 340,000 clones, around four fifths of them singletons.

The chain couples TRBV10-1 to TRBJ2-7; D may correspond to TRBD1 or TRBD2 (5 bases each). Sample: peripheral blood, taken in a trial of Ad26.COV2.S vaccine versus placebo. This clonotype was obtained from a person aged 18-60 years who received the Ad26.COV2.S COVID-19 vaccine or a placebo. CDR3: CASSGGKDEQYF. The CDR3 DNA reads as TGCGCCAGCAGTGGGGGGAAGGACGAGCAGTACTTC.